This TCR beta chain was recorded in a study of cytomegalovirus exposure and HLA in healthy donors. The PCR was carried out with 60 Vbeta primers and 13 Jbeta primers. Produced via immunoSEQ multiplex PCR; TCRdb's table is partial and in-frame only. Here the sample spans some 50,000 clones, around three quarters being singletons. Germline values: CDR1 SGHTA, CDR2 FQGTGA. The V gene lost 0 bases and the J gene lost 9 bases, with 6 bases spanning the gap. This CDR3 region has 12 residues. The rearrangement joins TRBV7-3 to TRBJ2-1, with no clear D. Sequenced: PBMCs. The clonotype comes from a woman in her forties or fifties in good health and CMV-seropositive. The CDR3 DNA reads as TGTGCCAGCAGCTTAACTAGTGGTGAGCAGTTCTTC. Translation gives CASSLTSGEQFF.